This TCR beta chain was captured in a study of blood T cell repertoires in COVID-19. Study at large: COVID-19 samples from acute and convalescent phases originated in the United States, Italy and Spain. PBMCs, B-cell-depleted T cells, or T cells were the source of the cDNA or gDNA that made up the material.

The CDR3 has 15 amino acids. Per the germline V gene, CDR1 is LGHDT and CDR2 is YNNKEL (reference sequence). The V gene end was trimmed by 1 base and the J gene end by 4 bases; junction bases not matched to a gene: 4. TCRdb's table, derived via immunoSEQ multiplex PCR, lists solely in-frame clones and lacks some. The table includes more than 65,000 clones, about 83% detected once. V is TRBV3-1 (or the pseudogene TRBV3-2) and J is TRBJ2-5, with 9 bases fitting TRBD1. The specimen was peripheral blood. The clonotype was recovered from a man aged 25 to 45 with COVID-19, enrolled during active disease. DNA of the CDR3: TGTGCCAGCAGCCAAGCTGGGACAGGGACAGAGACCCAGTACTTC. It codes for CASSQAGTGTETQYF.